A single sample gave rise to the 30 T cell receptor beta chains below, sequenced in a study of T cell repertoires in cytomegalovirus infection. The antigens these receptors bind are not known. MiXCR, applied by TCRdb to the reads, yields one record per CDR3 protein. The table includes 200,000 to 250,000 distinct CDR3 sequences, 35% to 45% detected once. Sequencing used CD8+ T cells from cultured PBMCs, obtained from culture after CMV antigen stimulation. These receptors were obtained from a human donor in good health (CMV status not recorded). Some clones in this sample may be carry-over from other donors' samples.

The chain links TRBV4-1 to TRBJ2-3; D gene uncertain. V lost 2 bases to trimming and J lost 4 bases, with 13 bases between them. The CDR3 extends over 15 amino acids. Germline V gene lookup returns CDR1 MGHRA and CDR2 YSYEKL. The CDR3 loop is CASSQTLRWADTQYF. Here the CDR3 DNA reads TGCGCCAGCAGCCAAACTCTTCGATGGGCAGATACGCAGTATTTT.

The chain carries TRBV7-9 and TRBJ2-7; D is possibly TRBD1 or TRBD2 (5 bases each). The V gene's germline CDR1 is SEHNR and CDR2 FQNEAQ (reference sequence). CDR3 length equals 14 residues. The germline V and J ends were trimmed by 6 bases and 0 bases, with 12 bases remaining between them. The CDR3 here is CASRPPGTSYEQYF. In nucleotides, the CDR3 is TGTGCCAGCAGGCCCCCCGGGACCTCCTACGAGCAGTACTTC.

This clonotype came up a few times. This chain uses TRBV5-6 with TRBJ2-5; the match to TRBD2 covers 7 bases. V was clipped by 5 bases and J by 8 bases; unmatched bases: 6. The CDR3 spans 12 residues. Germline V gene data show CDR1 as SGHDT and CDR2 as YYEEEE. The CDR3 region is CASRRTSGTQYF. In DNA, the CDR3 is TGTGCCAGCAGGAGGACTAGTGGAACCCAGTACTTC.

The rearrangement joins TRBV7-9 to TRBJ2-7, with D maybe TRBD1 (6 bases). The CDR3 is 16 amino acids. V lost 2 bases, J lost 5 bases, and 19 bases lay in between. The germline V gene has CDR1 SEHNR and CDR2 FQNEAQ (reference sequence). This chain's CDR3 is CASSLNQGGVDDEQYF. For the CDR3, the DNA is TGTGCCAGCAGCTTAAATCAAGGGGGTGTTGACGACGAGCAGTACTTC. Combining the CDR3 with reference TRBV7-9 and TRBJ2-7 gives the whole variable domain DTGVSQNPRHKITKRGQNVTFRCDPISEHNRLYWYRQTLGQGPEFLTYFQNEAQLEKSRLLSDRFSAERPKGSFSTLEIQRTEQGDSAMYLCASSLNQGGVDDEQYFGPGTRLTVT.

The chain's CDR3 is CASSPGPRRETQYF. As DNA, the CDR3 is TGTGCCAGCAGCCCTGGACCGAGGCGAGAGACCCAGTACTTC. The V and J genes are TRBV7-9 and TRBJ2-5; D gene unclear. CDR1 SEHNR and CDR2 FQNEAQ come from the germline V gene (reference sequence). V lost 5 bases to trimming and J lost 4 bases, with 14 bases between them. The CDR3 length is 14 residues.

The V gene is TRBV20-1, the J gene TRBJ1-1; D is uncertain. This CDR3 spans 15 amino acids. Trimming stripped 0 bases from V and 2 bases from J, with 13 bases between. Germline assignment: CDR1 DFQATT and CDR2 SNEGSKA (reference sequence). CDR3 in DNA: TGCAGTGCTAGAGATAGGGAGAGCTCTAACACTGAAGCTTTCTTT. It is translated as CSARDRESSNTEAFF.

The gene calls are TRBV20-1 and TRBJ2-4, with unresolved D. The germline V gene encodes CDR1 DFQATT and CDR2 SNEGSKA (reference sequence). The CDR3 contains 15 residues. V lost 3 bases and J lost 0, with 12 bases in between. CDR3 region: CSASSEGLAKNIQYF. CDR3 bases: TGCAGTGCTAGTTCGGAAGGGCTAGCCAAAAACATTCAGTACTTC.

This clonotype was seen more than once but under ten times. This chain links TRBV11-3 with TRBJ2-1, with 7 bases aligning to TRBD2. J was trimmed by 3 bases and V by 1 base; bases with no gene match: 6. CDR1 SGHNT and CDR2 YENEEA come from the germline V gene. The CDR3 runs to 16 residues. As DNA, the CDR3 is TGTGCCAGCAGCTTAGTTACTAGCGAGGGCTACAATGAGCAGTTCTTC. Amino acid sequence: CASSLVTSEGYNEQFF.

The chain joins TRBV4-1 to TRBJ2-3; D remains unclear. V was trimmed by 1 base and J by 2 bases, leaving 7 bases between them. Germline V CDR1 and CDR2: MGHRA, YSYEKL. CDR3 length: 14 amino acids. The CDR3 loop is CASSQGPSTDTQYF. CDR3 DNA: TGCGCCAGCAGCCAAGGGCCCTCCACAGATACGCAGTATTTT.

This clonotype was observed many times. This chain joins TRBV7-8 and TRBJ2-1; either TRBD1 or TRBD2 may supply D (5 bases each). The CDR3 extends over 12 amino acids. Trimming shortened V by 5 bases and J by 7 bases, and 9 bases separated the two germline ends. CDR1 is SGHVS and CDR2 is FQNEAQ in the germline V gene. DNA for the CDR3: TGTGCCAGCAGCGGGGGAAAGAATGAGCAGTTCTTC. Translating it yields CASSGGKNEQFF. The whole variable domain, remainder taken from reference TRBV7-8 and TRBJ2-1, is GAGVSQSPRYKVAKRGQDVALRCDPISGHVSLFWYQQALGQGPEFLTYFQNEAQLDKSGLPSDRFFAERPEGSVSTLKIQRTQQEDSAVYLCASSGGKNEQFFGPGTRLTVL.

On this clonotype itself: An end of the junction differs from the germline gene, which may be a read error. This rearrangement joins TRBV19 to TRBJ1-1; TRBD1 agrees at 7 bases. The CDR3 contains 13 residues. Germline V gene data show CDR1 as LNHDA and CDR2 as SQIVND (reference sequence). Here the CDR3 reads CASLSSEDREGFF. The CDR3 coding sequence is TGTGCCAGCCTGAGCTCCGAAGACAGGGAAGGTTTCTTT.

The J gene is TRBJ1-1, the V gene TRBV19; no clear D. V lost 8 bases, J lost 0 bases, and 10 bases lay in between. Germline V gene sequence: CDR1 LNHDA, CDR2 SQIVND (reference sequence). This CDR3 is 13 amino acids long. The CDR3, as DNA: TGTGCCAGTTTGGGTGGGGTGAACACTGAAGCTTTCTTT. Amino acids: CASLGGVNTEAFF. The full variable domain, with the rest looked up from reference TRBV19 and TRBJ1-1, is DGGITQSPKYLFRKEGQNVTLSCEQNLNHDAMYWYRQDPGQGLRLIYYSQIVNDFQKGDIAEGYSVSREKKESFPLTVTSAQKNPTAFYLCASLGGVNTEAFFGQGTRLTVV.

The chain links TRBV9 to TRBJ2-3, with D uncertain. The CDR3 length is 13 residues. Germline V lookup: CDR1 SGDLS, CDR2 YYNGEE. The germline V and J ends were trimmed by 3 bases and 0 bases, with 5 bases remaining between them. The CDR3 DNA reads TGTGCCAGCAGCGCCCAGAGCACAGATACGCAGTATTTT. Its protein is CASSAQSTDTQYF.

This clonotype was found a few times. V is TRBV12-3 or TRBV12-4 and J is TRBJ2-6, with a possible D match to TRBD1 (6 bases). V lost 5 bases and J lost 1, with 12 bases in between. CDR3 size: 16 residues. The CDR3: CASSPGQESGANVLTF. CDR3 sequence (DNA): TGTGCCAGCAGTCCGGGACAAGAATCTGGGGCCAACGTCCTGACTTTC.

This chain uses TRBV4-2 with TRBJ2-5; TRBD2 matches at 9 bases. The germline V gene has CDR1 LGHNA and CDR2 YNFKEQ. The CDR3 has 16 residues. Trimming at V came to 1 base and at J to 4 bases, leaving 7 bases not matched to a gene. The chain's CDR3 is CASSQGQREVSETQYF. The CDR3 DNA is TGTGCCAGCAGCCAAGGGCAGCGGGAGGTATCAGAGACCCAGTACTTC.

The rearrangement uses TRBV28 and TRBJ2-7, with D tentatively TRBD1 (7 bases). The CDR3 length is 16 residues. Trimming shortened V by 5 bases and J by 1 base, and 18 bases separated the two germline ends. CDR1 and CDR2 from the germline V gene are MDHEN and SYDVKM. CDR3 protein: CASSLVRDSLSYEQYF. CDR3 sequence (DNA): TGTGCCAGCAGTCTCGTGCGGGACAGTCTTTCCTACGAGCAGTACTTC.

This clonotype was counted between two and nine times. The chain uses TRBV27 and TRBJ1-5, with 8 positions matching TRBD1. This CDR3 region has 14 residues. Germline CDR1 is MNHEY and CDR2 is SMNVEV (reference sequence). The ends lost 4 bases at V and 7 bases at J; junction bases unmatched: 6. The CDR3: CASSYRGEGQPQHF. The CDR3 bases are TGTGCCAGCAGTTACAGGGGGGAAGGCCAGCCCCAGCATTTT.

The CDR3 DNA is TGTGCCAGCAGTTCCTACGAGCAGTACTTC. Translation gives CASSSYEQYF. The V and J genes are TRBV11-2 and TRBJ2-7, with D unresolved. Germline values: CDR1 SGHAT, CDR2 FQNNGV. The CDR3 spans 10 residues. V lost 6 bases and J 1 base, leaving 1 base between the germline ends.

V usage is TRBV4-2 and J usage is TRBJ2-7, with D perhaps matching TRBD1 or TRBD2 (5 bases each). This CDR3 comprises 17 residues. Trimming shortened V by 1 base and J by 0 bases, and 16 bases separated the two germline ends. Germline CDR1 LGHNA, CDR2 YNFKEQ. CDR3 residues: CASSQGIEGPSSYEQYF. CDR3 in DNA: TGTGCCAGCAGCCAAGGAATCGAGGGGCCGAGCTCCTACGAGCAGTACTTC.

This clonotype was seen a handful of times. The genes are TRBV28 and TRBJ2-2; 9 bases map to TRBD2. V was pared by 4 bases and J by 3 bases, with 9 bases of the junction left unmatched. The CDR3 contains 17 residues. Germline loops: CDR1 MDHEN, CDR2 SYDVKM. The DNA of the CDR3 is TGTGCCAGCAGTTGGTCTAGCGGGGTCGCTTACACCGGGGAGCTGTTTTTT. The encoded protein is CASSWSSGVAYTGELFF.

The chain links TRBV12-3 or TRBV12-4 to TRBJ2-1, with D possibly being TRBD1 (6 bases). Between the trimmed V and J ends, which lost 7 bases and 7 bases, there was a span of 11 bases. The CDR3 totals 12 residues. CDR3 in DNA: TGTGCCAGCACCCTTAGGGGGAATGAGCAGTTCTTC. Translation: CASTLRGNEQFF.

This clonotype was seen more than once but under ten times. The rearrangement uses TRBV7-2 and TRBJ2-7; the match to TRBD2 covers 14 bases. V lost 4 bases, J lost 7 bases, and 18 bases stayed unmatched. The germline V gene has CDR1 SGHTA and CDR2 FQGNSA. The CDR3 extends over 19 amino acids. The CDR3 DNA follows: TGTGCCAGCAGCTCCCGGGGAGGTTACAGACTAGCGGGAGGGAGTGAGCAGTACTTC. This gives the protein CASSSRGGYRLAGGSEQYF.

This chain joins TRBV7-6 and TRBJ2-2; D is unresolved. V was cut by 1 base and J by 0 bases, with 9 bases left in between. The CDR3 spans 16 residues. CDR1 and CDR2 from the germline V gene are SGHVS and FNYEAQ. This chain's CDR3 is CASSLGGRPNTGELFF. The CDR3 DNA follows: TGTGCCAGCAGCTTAGGAGGACGTCCGAACACCGGGGAGCTGTTTTTT.

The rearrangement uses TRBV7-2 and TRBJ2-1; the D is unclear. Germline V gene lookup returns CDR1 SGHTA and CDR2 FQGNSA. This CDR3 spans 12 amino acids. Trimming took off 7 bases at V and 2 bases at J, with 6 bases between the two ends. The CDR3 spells CASTVTYNEQFF. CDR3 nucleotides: TGTGCCAGCACCGTTACCTACAATGAGCAGTTCTTC.

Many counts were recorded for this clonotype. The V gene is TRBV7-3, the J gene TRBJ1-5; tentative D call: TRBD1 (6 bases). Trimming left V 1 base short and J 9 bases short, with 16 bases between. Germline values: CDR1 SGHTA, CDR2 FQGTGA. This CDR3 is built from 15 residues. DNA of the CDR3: TGTGCCAGCAGCTTAAAAATCACAGGGAGAAGGCCCCAGCATTTT. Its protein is CASSLKITGRRPQHF.

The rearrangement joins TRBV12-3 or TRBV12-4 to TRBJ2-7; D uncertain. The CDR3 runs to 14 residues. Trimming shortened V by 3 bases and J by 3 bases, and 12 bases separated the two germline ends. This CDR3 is CASSFLTSLYEQYF. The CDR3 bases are TGTGCCAGCAGTTTCCTGACCTCGCTCTACGAGCAGTACTTC.

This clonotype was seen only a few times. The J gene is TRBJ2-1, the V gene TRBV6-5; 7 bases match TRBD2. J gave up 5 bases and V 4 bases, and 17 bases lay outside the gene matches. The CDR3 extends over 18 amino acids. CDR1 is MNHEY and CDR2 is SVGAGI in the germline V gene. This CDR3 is CASSSRGRGEGLDNEQFF. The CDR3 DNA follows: TGTGCCAGCAGTTCCCGTGGTCGGGGGGAGGGCCTGGACAATGAGCAGTTCTTC.

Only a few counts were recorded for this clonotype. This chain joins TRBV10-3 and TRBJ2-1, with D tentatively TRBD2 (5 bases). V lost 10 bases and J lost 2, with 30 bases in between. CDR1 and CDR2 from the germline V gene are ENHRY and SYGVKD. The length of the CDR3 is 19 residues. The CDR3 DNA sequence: TGTGCCACCCACCCCACCGGGCCGCAACAGCGGCAACCCTACAATGAGCAGTTCTTC. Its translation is CATHPTGPQQRQPYNEQFF.

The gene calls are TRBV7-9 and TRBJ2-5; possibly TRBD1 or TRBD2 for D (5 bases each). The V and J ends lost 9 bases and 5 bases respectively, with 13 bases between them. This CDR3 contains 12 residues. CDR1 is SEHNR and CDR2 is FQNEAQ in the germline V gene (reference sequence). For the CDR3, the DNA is TGTGCCAGTACGGGGCTACGGGAGACCCAGTACTTC. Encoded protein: CASTGLRETQYF.

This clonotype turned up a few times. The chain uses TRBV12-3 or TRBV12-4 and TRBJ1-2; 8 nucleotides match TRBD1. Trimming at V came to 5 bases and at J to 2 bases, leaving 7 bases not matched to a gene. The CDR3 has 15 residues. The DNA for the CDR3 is TGTGCCAGCAGTCCTTGGGACAGGATAAACTATGGCTACACCTTC. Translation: CASSPWDRINYGYTF.